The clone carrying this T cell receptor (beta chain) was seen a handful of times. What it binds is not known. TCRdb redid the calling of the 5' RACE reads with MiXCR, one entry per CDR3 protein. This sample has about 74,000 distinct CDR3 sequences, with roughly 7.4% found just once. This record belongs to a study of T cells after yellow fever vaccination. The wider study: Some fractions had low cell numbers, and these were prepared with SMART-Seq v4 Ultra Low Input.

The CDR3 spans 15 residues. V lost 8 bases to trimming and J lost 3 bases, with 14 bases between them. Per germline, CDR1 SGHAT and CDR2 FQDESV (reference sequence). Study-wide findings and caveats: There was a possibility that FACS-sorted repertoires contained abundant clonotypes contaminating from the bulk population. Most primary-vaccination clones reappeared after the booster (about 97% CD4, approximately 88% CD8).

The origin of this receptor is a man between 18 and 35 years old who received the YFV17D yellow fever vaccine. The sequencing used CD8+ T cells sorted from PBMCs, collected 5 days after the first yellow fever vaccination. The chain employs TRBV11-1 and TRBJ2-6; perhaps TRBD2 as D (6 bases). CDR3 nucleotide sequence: TGTGCCAGCTTCGGGGCGACTAGTGGGGCCAACGTCCTGACTTTC. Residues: CASFGATSGANVLTF.